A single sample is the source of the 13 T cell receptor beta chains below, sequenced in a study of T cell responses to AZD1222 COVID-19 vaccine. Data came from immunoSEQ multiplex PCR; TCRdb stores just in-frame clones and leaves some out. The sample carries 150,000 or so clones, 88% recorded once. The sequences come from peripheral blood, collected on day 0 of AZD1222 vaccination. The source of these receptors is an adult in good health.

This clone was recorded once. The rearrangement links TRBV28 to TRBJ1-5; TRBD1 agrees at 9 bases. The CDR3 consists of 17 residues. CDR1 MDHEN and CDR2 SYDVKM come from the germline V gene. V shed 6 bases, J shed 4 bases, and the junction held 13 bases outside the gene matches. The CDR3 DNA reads TGTGCCAGCAGGGCCCAAGGGTGGGGACAGGGTAATCAGCCCCAGCATTTT. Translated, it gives CASRAQGWGQGNQPQHF. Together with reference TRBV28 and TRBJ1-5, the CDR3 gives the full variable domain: DVKVTQSSRYLVKRTGEKVFLECVQDMDHENMFWYRQDPGLGLRLIYFSYDVKMKEKGDIPEGYSVSREKKERFSLILESASTNQTSMYLCASRAQGWGQGNQPQHFGDGTRLSIL.

CDR3 nucleotides: TGTGCCAGCAGTGCAAGCAAGGACAGGGGCAATCAGCCCCAGCATTTT. Encoded protein: CASSASKDRGNQPQHF. The chain has TRBV2 and TRBJ1-5; 8 bases are shared with TRBD1. CDR1 and CDR2 from the germline V gene are SNHLY and FYNNEI. Germline trimming cut 4 bases from V and 2 bases from J; bases unmatched to any gene: 7. The CDR3 extends over 16 amino acids.

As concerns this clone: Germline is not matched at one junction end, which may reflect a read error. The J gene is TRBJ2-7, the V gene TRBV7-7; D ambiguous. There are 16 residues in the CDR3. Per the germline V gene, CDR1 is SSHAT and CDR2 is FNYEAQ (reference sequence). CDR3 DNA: TGTGCTAGCAGCCTCCCGTCCGGGTCTCACCGAGGCGAGCAGTACTTC. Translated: CASSLPSGSHRGEQYF.

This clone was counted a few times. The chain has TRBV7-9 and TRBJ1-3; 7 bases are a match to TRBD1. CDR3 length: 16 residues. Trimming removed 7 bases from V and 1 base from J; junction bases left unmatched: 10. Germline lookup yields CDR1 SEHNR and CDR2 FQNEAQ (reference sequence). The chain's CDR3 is CASNPTGTDSGNTIYF. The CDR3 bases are TGTGCCAGCAATCCTACCGGGACAGATTCTGGAAACACCATATATTTT.

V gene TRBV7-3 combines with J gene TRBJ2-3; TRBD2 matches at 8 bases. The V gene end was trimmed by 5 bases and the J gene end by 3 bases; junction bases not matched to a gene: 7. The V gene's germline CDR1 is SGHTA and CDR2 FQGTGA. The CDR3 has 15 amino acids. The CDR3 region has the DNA TGTGCCAGCAGCCCGAAGGGGACTAGAACAGATACGCAGTATTTT. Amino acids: CASSPKGTRTDTQYF.

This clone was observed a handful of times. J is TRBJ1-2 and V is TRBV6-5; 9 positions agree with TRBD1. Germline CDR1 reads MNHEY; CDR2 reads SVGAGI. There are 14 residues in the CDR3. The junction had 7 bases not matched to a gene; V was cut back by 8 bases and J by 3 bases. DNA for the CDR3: TGTGCCAGCTTTCTCGGGACAGGGCACTATGGCTACACCTTC. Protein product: CASFLGTGHYGYTF.

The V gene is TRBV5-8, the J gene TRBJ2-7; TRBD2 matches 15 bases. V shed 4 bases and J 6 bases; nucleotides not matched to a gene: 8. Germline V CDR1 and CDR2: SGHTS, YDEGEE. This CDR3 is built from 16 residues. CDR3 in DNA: TGTGCCAGCAGCCCATGGACTAGCGGGGGGGCGGTCGAGCAGTACTTC. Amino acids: CASSPWTSGGAVEQYF.

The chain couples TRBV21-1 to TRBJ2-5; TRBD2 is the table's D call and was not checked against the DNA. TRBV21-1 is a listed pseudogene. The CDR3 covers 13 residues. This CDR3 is CASSPGMGETQYF. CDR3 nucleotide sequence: TGTGCCAGCAGTCCGGGGATGGGAGAGACCCAGTACTTC.

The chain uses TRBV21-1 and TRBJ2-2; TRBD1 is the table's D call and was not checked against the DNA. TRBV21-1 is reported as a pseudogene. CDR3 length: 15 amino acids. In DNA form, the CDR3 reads TGTGCCAGCAGCCCGACATACTCGAACACCGGGGAGCTGTTTTTT. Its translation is CASSPTYSNTGELFF.

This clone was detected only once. The chain's CDR3 is CASNEDRMNTEAFF. The CDR3 region has the DNA TGTGCCAGCAATGAAGACAGAATGAACACTGAAGCTTTCTTT. The V gene is TRBV27, the J gene TRBJ1-1, with D tentatively TRBD1 (5 bases). Germline lookup yields CDR1 MNHEY and CDR2 SMNVEV (reference sequence). The V end was cut by 7 bases, the J end by 0 bases, with 12 bases between. This CDR3 has 14 residues.

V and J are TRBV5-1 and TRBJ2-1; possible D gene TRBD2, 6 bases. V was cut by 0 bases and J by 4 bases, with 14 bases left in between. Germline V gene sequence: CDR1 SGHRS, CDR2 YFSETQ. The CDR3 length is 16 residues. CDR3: CASSLGGEPPYNEQFF. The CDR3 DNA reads TGCGCCAGCAGCTTGGGCGGGGAACCTCCATACAATGAGCAGTTCTTC.

DNA for the CDR3: TGTGCCAGCAGCTTCGGTACCGGGGTTAGCACAGATACGCAGTATTTT. This encodes CASSFGTGVSTDTQYF. The V and J genes are TRBV7-9 and TRBJ2-3; D perhaps matches TRBD2 (5 bases). Trimming stripped 3 bases from V and 0 bases from J, with 13 bases between. In germline, CDR1 is SEHNR, CDR2 FQNEAQ (reference sequence). The CDR3 is made up of 16 amino acids.

The CDR3 DNA follows: TGTGCCAGCAGCCCCCAGGCAGTGAACACTGAAGCTTTCTTT. This sequence encodes CASSPQAVNTEAFF. This chain links TRBV7-9 with TRBJ1-1, with D unclear. The length of the CDR3 is 14 residues. V lost 5 bases, J lost 0 bases, and 10 bases lay in between. The germline V gene encodes CDR1 SEHNR and CDR2 FQNEAQ (reference sequence).